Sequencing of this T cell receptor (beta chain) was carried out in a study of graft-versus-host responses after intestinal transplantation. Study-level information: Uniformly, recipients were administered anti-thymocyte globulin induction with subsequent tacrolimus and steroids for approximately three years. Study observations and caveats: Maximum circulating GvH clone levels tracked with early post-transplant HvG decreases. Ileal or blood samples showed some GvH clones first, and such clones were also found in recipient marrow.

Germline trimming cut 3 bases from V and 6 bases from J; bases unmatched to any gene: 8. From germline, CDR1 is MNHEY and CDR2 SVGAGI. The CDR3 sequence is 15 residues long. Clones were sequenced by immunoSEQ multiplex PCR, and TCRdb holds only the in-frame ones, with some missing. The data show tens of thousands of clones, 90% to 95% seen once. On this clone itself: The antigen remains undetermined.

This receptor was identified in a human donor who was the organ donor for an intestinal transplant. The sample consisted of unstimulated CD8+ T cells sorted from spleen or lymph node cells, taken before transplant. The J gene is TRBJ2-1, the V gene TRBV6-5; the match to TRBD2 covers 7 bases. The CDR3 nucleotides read TGTGCCAGCAGTTATCTTGGCGGGAGAGGCAATGAGCAGTTCTTC. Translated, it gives CASSYLGGRGNEQFF.